This T cell receptor beta chain was captured in a study of T cell responses to AZD1222 COVID-19 vaccine. Turning to the study itself: Analyses pooled second doses at about 4 or about 12 weeks. Study-wide findings and caveats: Of spike-specific TCRs, nearly half reportedly target regions left unmutated in variants. Donor demographics were predominantly white British with a female majority; clonal diversity may be underestimated. Repertoires were obtained solely post-peak T cell response.

With respect to this clone: The antigen is unknown.

TCRdb keeps only in-frame clones here, not all; method: immunoSEQ multiplex PCR. The sample records 150,000 or so clones, 92% being singletons. The germline V gene encodes CDR1 SEHNR and CDR2 FQNEAQ (reference sequence). This CDR3 has 16 amino acids. Trimming cost V 4 bases and J 8 bases, with 23 bases left between them. This chain links TRBV7-9 with TRBJ1-2; TRBD1 might be the D (5 bases). This specimen was peripheral blood, taken on day 0 of AZD1222 vaccination. This TCR was sampled from an adult in good health. This CDR3 is CASSSRRGAGLKGYTF. The CDR3 DNA is TGTGCCAGCAGCTCCCGACGCGGCGCAGGGTTGAAGGGCTACACCTTC.